This TCR beta chain is from a study of shared clonotypes between healthy human individuals. Researchers divided each subset's genomic DNA evenly across several immunoSEQ plates. TCRdb's copy holds only in-frame clones and misses some; the assay was immunoSEQ multiplex PCR. The sample has around 330,000 clones, around 67% seen once. Looked up from germline, CDR1 is SGDLS and CDR2 is YYNGEE. The CDR3 length is 15 residues. The V and J ends lost 0 bases and 7 bases respectively, with 14 bases between them. The sequence was collected from a man between 25 and 39 years old in good health. The rearrangement joins TRBV9 to TRBJ2-1; D is undetermined. Input material: memory CD4+ T cells sorted from blood. Subset in this sample: CD45RA-negative fraction. The CDR3 nucleotides are TGTGCCAGCAGCGTAGCCGATGGCCTACGGAATGAGCAGTTCTTC. This translates into CASSVADGLRNEQFF.